The 2 T cell receptor beta chains below were found in one sample sequenced in a study of cytomegalovirus exposure and HLA in healthy donors. PCR employed 60 Vbeta and 13 Jbeta primers. Libraries were prepared by immunoSEQ multiplex PCR; TCRdb keeps only in-frame clonotypes and omits some of them. The sample includes fewer than 120,000 clones, around 84% seen only once; the top ten take around 1.2%. The specimen sequenced was PBMCs. Receptor source: a woman between 25 and 40 years old in good health and CMV-seronegative.

In DNA form, the CDR3 reads TGTGCCAGCAGCAGGGGGTACGACGAGCAGTACTTC. It translates to CASSRGYDEQYF. The J gene is TRBJ2-7, the V gene TRBV6-7; 7 bases match TRBD1. TRBV6-7 is an ORF; its function is uncertain. The J segment lost 5 bases and the V segment lost 6 bases, leaving 4 bases of the junction unmatched. There are 12 residues in the CDR3.

The chain joins TRBV4-3 to TRBJ2-5; 9 nucleotides match TRBD1. Trimming removed 1 base from V and 3 bases from J; junction bases left unmatched: 3. The germline CDR1 and CDR2 sequences are LGHNA and YSLEER. CDR3 length equals 15 residues. In nucleotides, the CDR3 is TGCGCCAGCAGCCAAGCGGACAGGGGCGAAGAGACCCAGTACTTC. It codes for CASSQADRGEETQYF.